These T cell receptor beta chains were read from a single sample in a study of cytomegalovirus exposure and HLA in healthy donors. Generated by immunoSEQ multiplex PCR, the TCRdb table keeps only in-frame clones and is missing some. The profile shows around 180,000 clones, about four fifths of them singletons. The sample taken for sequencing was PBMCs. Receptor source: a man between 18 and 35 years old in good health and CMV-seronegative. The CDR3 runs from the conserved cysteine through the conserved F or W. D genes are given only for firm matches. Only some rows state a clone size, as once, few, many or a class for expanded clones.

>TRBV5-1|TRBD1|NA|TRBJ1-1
TGCGCCAGCAGCTCGGGACAGTGGGAGAACACTGAAGCTTTCTTT
CASSSGQWENTEAFF
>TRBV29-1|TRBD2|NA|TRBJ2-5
TGCAGCGCCCAGACTAGCGGGAGGTCTAGAGAGACCCAGTACTTC
CSAQTSGRSRETQYF
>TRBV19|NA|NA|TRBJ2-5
TGTGCCAGTAGTATGCGCGGCCTATATCAAGAGACCCAGTACTTC
CASSMRGLYQETQYF
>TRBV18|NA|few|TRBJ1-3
TGTGCCAGCTCACCATCCGACTGGTACTCTGGAAACACCATATATTTT
CASSPSDWYSGNTIYF
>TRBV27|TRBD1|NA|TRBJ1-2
TGTGCCAGCGGACCAGGGGGCGGATGGAACTATGGCTACACCTTC
CASGPGGGWNYGYTF
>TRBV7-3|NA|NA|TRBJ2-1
TGTGCCAGCAGCTTTTCCGGAGCCCCGAATGAGCAGTTCTTC
CASSFSGAPNEQFF
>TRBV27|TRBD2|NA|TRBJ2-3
TGTGCCAGCAGCCGGACTAGCGGGGGGGTGGGCCCATCCACAGATACGCAGTATTTT
CASSRTSGGVGPSTDTQYF
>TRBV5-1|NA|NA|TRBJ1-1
TGCGCCAGCAGCTTGGGGCCCATGAACACTGAAGCTTTCTTT
CASSLGPMNTEAFF
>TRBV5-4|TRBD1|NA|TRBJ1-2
TGTGCCAGCAGCCCGGGGACAGGGGGACCCGGCTACACCTTC
CASSPGTGGPGYTF
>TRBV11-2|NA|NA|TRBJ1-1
TGTGCCAGCAGCTTAGGTAGGGGGATGCGGGTGAACACTGAAGCTTTCTTT
CASSLGRGMRVNTEAFF
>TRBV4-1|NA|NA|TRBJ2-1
TGCGCCAGCCGACGGGGTGAGGGAGGATTTAATGAGCAGTTCTTC
CASRRGEGGFNEQFF
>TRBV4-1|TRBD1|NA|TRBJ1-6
TGCGCCAGCAGCCATGGACAGGGCCCTATGGATTCACCCCTCCACTTT
CASSHGQGPMDSPLHF
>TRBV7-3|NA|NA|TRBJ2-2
TGTGCCAGCCGCCCCCGGCCGGGGGATGGCGGGGAGCTGTTTTTT
CASRPRPGDGGELFF
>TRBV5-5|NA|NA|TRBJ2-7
TGTGCCAGCAGCTTGGGGCAGGGACTCTACGAGCAGTACTTC
CASSLGQGLYEQYF
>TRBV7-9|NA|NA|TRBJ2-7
TGTGCCAGCAGCTTAGGCGGGACGGCTAGCTACGAGCAGTACTTC
CASSLGGTASYEQYF
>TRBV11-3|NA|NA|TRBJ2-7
TGTGCCAGCAGCTTATATCCGTATTTGTCCTTCTACGAGCAGTACTTC
CASSLYPYLSFYEQYF
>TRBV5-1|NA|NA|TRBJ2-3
TGCGCCAGCAGCTTGGCTTCTAGCACAGATACGCAGTATTTT
CASSLASSTDTQYF
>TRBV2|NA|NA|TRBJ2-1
TGTGCCAGCAGTACCAGCGGAGCAGATTCCTACAATGAGCAGTTCTTC
CASSTSGADSYNEQFF
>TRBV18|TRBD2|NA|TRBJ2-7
TGTGCCAGCTCACCACCGGGTCGAGCGGGAGGGACGCGGGGAGAGCAGTACTTC
CASSPPGRAGGTRGEQYF
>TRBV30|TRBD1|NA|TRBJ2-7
TGTGCCTCACGGGACAGCTTCTACGAGCAGTACTTC
CASRDSFYEQYF
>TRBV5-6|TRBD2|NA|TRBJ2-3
TGTGCCAGCAGCTTACTAGCGGGGGGCCCAGATACGCAGTATTTT
CASSLLAGGPDTQYF
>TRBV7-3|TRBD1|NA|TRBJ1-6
TGTGCCAGCAGCTTAAACTCCGGACAGGCCAATCCCCTCCACTTT
CASSLNSGQANPLHF
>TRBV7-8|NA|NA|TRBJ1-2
TGTGCCAGCAGCTTAGTTCCACAGGGTCCCTATGGCTACACCTTC
CASSLVPQGPYGYTF
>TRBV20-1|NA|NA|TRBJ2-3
TGCAGTGCTCTAGCGTCAGATACGCAGTATTTT
CSALASDTQYF
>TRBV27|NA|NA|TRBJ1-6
TGTGCCAGCAGACCCGAGGGACACTGGGGGACACCCCTCCACTTT
CASRPEGHWGTPLHF
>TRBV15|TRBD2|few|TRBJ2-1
TGTGCCACCAGCAGAGTCCTAGCGGGGGGCGGTGGGCAGTTCTTC
CATSRVLAGGGGQFF
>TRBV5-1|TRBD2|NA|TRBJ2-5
TGCGCCAGCAGCTCATCGGGGGGAGGAGAGACCCAGTACTTC
CASSSSGGGETQYF
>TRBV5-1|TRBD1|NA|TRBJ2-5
TGCGCCAGCAGCTCGGACAGGGGGCGGGAGACCCAGTACTTC
CASSSDRGRETQYF
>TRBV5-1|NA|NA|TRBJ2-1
TGCGCCAGCAGCTTGGAACAGGAGCAGTTCTTC
CASSLEQEQFF
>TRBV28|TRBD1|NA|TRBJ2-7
TGTGCCAGCAGTGGGACGGGACAGTCCTACGAGCAGTACTTC
CASSGTGQSYEQYF
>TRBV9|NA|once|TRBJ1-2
TGTGCCAGCAGCACCGGGGGAGCATTCCCTTACGGCTACACCTTC
CASSTGGAFPYGYTF
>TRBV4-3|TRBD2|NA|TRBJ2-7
TGCGCCAGCAGCCAAGATCAAGCGGGAGGGTTAGACGAGCAGTACTTC
CASSQDQAGGLDEQYF
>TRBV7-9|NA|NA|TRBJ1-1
TGTGCCAGCAGCAACCTACGGGACACTGAAGCTTTCTTT
CASSNLRDTEAFF
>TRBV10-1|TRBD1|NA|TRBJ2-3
TGCGCCAGCAGTGAGTCTAGCAGGGGGCATCCAGATACGCAGTATTTT
CASSESSRGHPDTQYF
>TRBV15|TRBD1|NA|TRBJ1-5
TGTGCCACCAGCAGGATTACAGGGACAGCGCCCCAGCATTTT
CATSRITGTAPQHF
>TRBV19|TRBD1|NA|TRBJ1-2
TGTGCCAGTAGTATTATAACCGGGACAGGGGGCTTGGGCTACACCTTC
CASSIITGTGGLGYTF
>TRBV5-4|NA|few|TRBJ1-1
TGTGCCAGCAGCTCCGAACTACAGGGTTTCGAACCTGACACTGAAGCTTTCTTT
CASSSELQGFEPDTEAFF
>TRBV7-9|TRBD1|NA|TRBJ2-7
TGTGCCAGCAGCTTAGGGGGACAGGGGCACTACGAGCAGTACTTC
CASSLGGQGHYEQYF
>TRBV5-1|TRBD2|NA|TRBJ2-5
TGCGCCAGCAGCTTATATTTAGCGGGAGATTTCGAGAAGACCCAGTACTTC
CASSLYLAGDFEKTQYF
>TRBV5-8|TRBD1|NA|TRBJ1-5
TGTGCCAGCAGCTACCTGACAGGGGGGAGTGAGCCCCAGCATTTT
CASSYLTGGSEPQHF
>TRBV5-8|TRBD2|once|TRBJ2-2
TGTGCCAGCGGGAGGGGTGAGGTGGAAACCGGGGAGCTGTTTTTT
CASGRGEVETGELFF
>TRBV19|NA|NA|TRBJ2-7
TGTGCCAGTAGTATTAGCGCCAGCTCCTACGAGCAGTACTTC
CASSISASSYEQYF
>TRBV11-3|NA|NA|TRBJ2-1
TGTGCCAGCAGCCTAGGTGAATTAGTTGAGCAGTTCTTC
CASSLGELVEQFF
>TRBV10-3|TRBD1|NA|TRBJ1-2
TGTGCCATCTACAAGGGGCAGGGGGCGAATGGCTACACCTTC
CAIYKGQGANGYTF
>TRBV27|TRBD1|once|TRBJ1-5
TGTGCCAGCAGTTCGCTGACAGGGCAATCCAATCAGCCCCAGCATTTT
CASSSLTGQSNQPQHF
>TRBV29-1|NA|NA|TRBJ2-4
TGCAGCGCCCAGGCAAGCCTAGCCAAAAACATTCAGTACTTC
CSAQASLAKNIQYF
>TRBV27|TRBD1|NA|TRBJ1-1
TGTGCCAGCAGTCCGCGGACAGGGAGGAACACTGAAGCTTTCTTT
CASSPRTGRNTEAFF
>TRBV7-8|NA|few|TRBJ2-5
TGTGCCAGCAGACCCGACGGGAAAGAGACCCAGTACTTC
CASRPDGKETQYF
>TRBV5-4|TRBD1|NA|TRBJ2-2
TGTGCCAGCAGCTCCCGACAGGGGTACACCGGGGAGCTGTTTTTT
CASSSRQGYTGELFF
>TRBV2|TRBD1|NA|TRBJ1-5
TGTGCCAGCAGTGAAGGGGACAGGGATCAGCCCCAGCATTTT
CASSEGDRDQPQHF
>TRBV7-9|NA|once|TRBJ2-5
TGTGCCAGCAGCTTATATGTCGCAGCCGAAGCGGAGACCCAGTACTTC
CASSLYVAAEAETQYF
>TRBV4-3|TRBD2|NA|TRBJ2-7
TGCGCCAGCAGCCAAGATGGGCTAGCGGGAGGCGAGCAGTACTTC
CASSQDGLAGGEQYF
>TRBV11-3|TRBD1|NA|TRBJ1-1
TGTGCCAGCAGCTTAACTATACTCGGGACAGCGAACACTGAAGCTTTCTTT
CASSLTILGTANTEAFF
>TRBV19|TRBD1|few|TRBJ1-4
TGTGCCAGTAAGGACAGGGGACGGAGTGAAAAACTGTTTTTT
CASKDRGRSEKLFF
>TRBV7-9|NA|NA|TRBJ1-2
TGTGCCAGCAGCTTAAATCCCAGTTCCGACTACACCTTC
CASSLNPSSDYTF